This T cell receptor beta chain was found in a study of identical twins. TCRdb processed the 5' RACE reads anew with MiXCR; each CDR3 protein has one entry. Here the sample spans 650,000 to 800,000 distinct CDR3 sequences, roughly 8% being singletons. The table lists this clonotype with a few counts. Its cognate antigen is unknown. General observations from the study: Cord blood's abundant beta clonotypes had fewer insertions, unlike memory repertoires.

This sample also appeared in a second study, on yellow fever vaccine responses in identical twins.

The sequence came from a woman under 30 in good health. Specimen: PBMCs.

The CDR3 reads CASSLVYHEQYF. The CDR3, as DNA: TGTGCCAGCAGCTTAGTCTACCACGAGCAGTACTTC. V and J are TRBV7-9 and TRBJ2-7; the D is unclear. This CDR3 has 12 residues. V was pared by 1 base and J by 5 bases, with 6 bases between. The germline gives CDR1 SEHNR, CDR2 FQNEAQ (reference sequence).